Below are 30 T cell receptor beta chains sequenced from a single sample in a study of blood T cell repertoires in COVID-19. Repertoires were generated with immunoSEQ multiplex PCR, while TCRdb's copy carries only in-frame clones and drops some. This sample has around 89,000 clones; less than 80% occur once, and the top ten carry over 13%. The sequenced material came from peripheral blood. These receptors were collected from a woman of 80 years or more with acute or convalescent COVID-19.

The chain uses TRBV27 and TRBJ1-4; D is perhaps TRBD1 (5 bases). There are 16 residues in the CDR3. V was shortened by 7 bases and J by 7 bases, with 22 bases between the two germline ends. In germline, CDR1 is MNHEY, CDR2 SMNVEV (reference sequence). The CDR3 region is CASNLNPQAWGEKLFF. The CDR3, as DNA: TGTGCCAGCAACCTCAACCCACAGGCCTGGGGTGAAAAACTGTTTTTT.

The chain is built from TRBV20-1 and TRBJ2-1; TRBD1 is a possible D gene (5 bases). The V and J ends lost 4 bases and 10 bases respectively, with 11 bases between them. This CDR3 contains 11 residues. Germline assignment: CDR1 DFQATT and CDR2 SNEGSKA (reference sequence). DNA for the CDR3: TGCAGTGCTATAGGGGTTCGAGAGCAGTTCTTC. Its translation is CSAIGVREQFF.

The rearrangement links TRBV2 to TRBJ2-4; tentatively, D is TRBD2 (7 bases). The V and J ends lost 3 bases and 1 base respectively, with 13 bases between them. Germline-derived CDR1 and CDR2 are SNHLY and FYNNEI. The CDR3 has 16 amino acids. The CDR3 protein is CASSELGGQAKNIQYF. Here the CDR3 DNA reads TGTGCCAGCAGTGAGCTGGGGGGGCAGGCCAAAAACATTCAGTACTTC.

The gene calls are TRBV7-2 and TRBJ2-3; 7 positions match TRBD1. CDR3 size: 14 residues. Germline values: CDR1 SGHTA, CDR2 FQGNSA. J lost 1 base, V lost 6 bases, and 4 bases had no gene match. The CDR3 is CASSYGQGTDTQYF. The DNA of the CDR3 is TGTGCCAGCAGTTACGGACAGGGCACAGATACGCAGTATTTT.

This chain connects TRBV2 to TRBJ2-3; 12 bases map to TRBD2. Trimming took 6 bases from V and 5 from J; bases not matched to a gene: 6. This CDR3 has 15 amino acids. Germline CDR1 is SNHLY and CDR2 is FYNNEI. CDR3 sequence reads: CASRPSGGAGDTQYF. For the CDR3, the DNA is TGTGCCAGCAGACCTAGCGGGGGGGCGGGAGATACGCAGTATTTT.

Many counts were recorded for this clone. The V and J genes are TRBV5-1 and TRBJ2-7; a possible D gene is TRBD1 (6 bases). The CDR3 extends over 14 amino acids. Germline values: CDR1 SGHRS, CDR2 YFSETQ. The V end was cut by 3 bases, the J end by 0 bases, with 10 bases between. The CDR3 region is CASSSQTGSYEQYF. In DNA form, the CDR3 reads TGCGCCAGCAGCTCACAGACAGGCTCCTACGAGCAGTACTTC.

This clone came up once. This chain joins TRBV5-4 and TRBJ1-2; weak D call: TRBD1 (5 bases). The CDR3 totals 14 residues. The ends were cut back, 0 bases at V and 5 bases at J, with 11 bases in the middle. Germline lookup yields CDR1 SGHNT and CDR2 YYREEE (reference sequence). The chain's CDR3 is CASSLVGQVYGYTF. As DNA, the CDR3 is TGTGCCAGCAGCTTGGTAGGACAAGTTTATGGCTACACCTTC.

The chain employs TRBV2 and TRBJ2-7, with 13 bases matching TRBD2. The CDR3 sequence is 15 residues long. Germline-derived CDR1 and CDR2 are SNHLY and FYNNEI. With 6 bases clipped from V and 3 bases from J, the junction kept 5 bases outside the gene matches. The CDR3 region has the DNA TGTGCCAGCAGATTACTAGCGGGGGGGCTCTACGAGCAGTACTTC. As protein: CASRLLAGGLYEQYF.

V usage is TRBV6-2 or TRBV6-3 and J usage is TRBJ2-1; D uncertain. This CDR3 contains 17 residues. Germline CDR1 and CDR2: MNHEY and SVGEGT. Trimming removed 5 bases from V and 7 bases from J, with 24 bases in between. The CDR3 sequence: CASSQPLWRGVINEQFF. CDR3 coding DNA: TGTGCCAGCAGTCAGCCCCTCTGGCGAGGCGTAATAAATGAGCAGTTCTTC.

The genes are TRBV29-1 and TRBJ2-7, with a weak D call TRBD2 (5 bases). The V and J ends lost 6 bases and 7 bases respectively, with 13 bases between them. The CDR3 consists of 11 residues. Germline loops: CDR1 SQVTM, CDR2 ANQGSEA. In nucleotides, the CDR3 is TGCAGCGTGGCAAGCGGTGGGGAGCAGTACTTC. As protein: CSVASGGEQYF.

This chain uses TRBV4-2 with TRBJ2-1; 10 positions match TRBD2. Germline assignment: CDR1 LGHNA and CDR2 YNFKEQ. The CDR3 length is 17 residues. V gave up 0 bases and J gave up 4 bases; unmatched junction bases: 6. CDR3 in amino acids: CASSQDLRTSGYNEQFF. The CDR3, as DNA: TGTGCCAGCAGCCAAGATCTTCGGACTAGCGGATACAATGAGCAGTTCTTC.

The chain recombines TRBV6-2 or TRBV6-3 with TRBJ2-2, with 9 bases that match TRBD1. J was trimmed by 3 bases and V by 5 bases; bases with no gene match: 7. The CDR3 totals 16 residues. Germline loops: CDR1 MNHEY, CDR2 SVGEGT. The CDR3 loop is CASSAGTGRHTGELFF. In nucleotides, the CDR3 is TGTGCCAGCAGTGCCGGGACAGGGAGGCACACCGGGGAGCTGTTTTTT.

The V call is TRBV20-1, the J call TRBJ1-1; D is possibly TRBD1 (6 bases). CDR1 and CDR2 (germline): DFQATT, SNEGSKA (reference sequence). CDR3 length: 14 residues. Trimming took off 3 bases at V and 5 bases at J, with 16 bases between the two ends. The CDR3: CSASRPGEGTEAFF. In nucleotides, the CDR3 is TGCAGTGCTAGTAGGCCAGGGGAGGGAACTGAAGCTTTCTTT.

The chain combines TRBV11-2 with TRBJ2-3, with D perhaps matching TRBD2 (7 bases). Germline V lookup: CDR1 SGHAT, CDR2 FQNNGV. Trimming left V 8 bases short and J 4 bases short, with 16 bases between. The CDR3 is 14 residues long. The chain's CDR3 is CASAVGGGADTQYF. The CDR3 DNA reads as TGTGCCAGCGCCGTGGGGGGGGGCGCAGATACGCAGTATTTT.

J is TRBJ1-5 and V is TRBV10-3, with no clear D. Trimming removed 2 bases at V and 7 bases at J, with 9 bases between. The CDR3 has 13 residues. Germline V gene lookup returns CDR1 ENHRY and CDR2 SYGVKD. DNA for the CDR3: TGTGCCATCAGTGAGACGGTACTCCAGCCCCAGCATTTT. As protein: CAISETVLQPQHF.

This chain joins TRBV6-5 and TRBJ1-2; weak D call: TRBD1 (6 bases). Trimming shortened V by 0 bases and J by 4 bases, and 9 bases separated the two germline ends. The CDR3 sequence is 14 residues long. Germline V gives CDR1 MNHEY, CDR2 SVGAGI. The DNA for the CDR3 is TGTGCCAGCAGTTACTCACGGGGGGCCTATGGCTACACCTTC. Its translation is CASSYSRGAYGYTF.

This clone was detected a few times. CDR3 DNA: TGTGCCAGCAGCGTAGGGGTCCGGGACGAGCAGTACTTC. Translation: CASSVGVRDEQYF. The V call is TRBV9, the J call TRBJ2-7, with unresolved D. The V end lost 0 bases, the J end lost 5 bases, and 9 bases lay between the germline ends. The CDR3 extends over 13 amino acids. Germline CDR1 is SGDLS and CDR2 is YYNGEE.

This sequence joins TRBV7-6 and TRBJ1-4; 10 bases align to TRBD1. Germline-derived CDR1 and CDR2 are SGHVS and FNYEAQ. This CDR3 is built from 16 residues. V lost 0 bases and J lost 8; bases outside the gene matches: 6. The CDR3 loop reads CASSLAPAGQGEKLFF. For the CDR3, the DNA is TGTGCCAGCAGCTTAGCCCCCGCGGGACAGGGGGAAAAACTGTTTTTT.

This clone was seen at least ten times. The chain has TRBV2 and TRBJ1-1, with D unclear. The ends were cut back, 3 bases at V and 5 bases at J, with 10 bases in the middle. The CDR3 covers 13 residues. The germline gives CDR1 SNHLY, CDR2 FYNNEI. CDR3 sequence: CASSDREGTEAFF. CDR3 coding DNA: TGTGCCAGCAGTGATCGGGAGGGAACTGAAGCTTTCTTT.

The chain has TRBV6-5 and TRBJ1-2; D possibly corresponds to TRBD1 (5 bases). V was shortened by 6 bases and J by 2 bases, with 10 bases between the two germline ends. Germline-derived CDR1 and CDR2 are MNHEY and SVGAGI. The CDR3 sequence is 13 residues long. As DNA, the CDR3 is TGTGCCAGCAGAACACAGGCGAACTATGGCTACACCTTC. This sequence encodes CASRTQANYGYTF.

The CDR3 DNA reads as TGTGCCATCAGGGATCAGGGTGGCATTCGCGAGCAGTACTTC. Translation: CAIRDQGGIREQYF. The chain recombines TRBV10-3 with TRBJ2-7; tentative D call: TRBD1 (5 bases). This CDR3 has 14 amino acids. V gave up 6 bases and J gave up 6 bases, with 18 bases separating them. Per germline, CDR1 ENHRY and CDR2 SYGVKD.

The gene calls are TRBV6-5 and TRBJ1-1, with D maybe TRBD1 (6 bases). There are 15 residues in the CDR3. V lost 7 bases and J 5 bases, leaving 20 bases between the germline ends. In germline, CDR1 is MNHEY, CDR2 SVGAGI. CDR3 in amino acids: CASIQSTGSVTEAFF. The CDR3 DNA reads TGTGCCAGCATTCAGAGTACAGGGTCAGTAACTGAAGCTTTCTTT.

The chain has TRBV7-9 and TRBJ2-1, with 10 nucleotides matching TRBD1. V was clipped by 3 bases and J by 8 bases; unmatched bases: 10. CDR1 is SEHNR, CDR2 FQNEAQ, per germline (reference sequence). This CDR3 is 16 amino acids long. The CDR3 loop reads CASSLLPGQGTDEQFF. CDR3 sequence (DNA): TGTGCCAGCAGCTTGCTTCCGGGACAGGGGACGGATGAGCAGTTCTTC. The full variable domain, in which reference TRBV7-9 and TRBJ2-1 provide the parts outside the CDR3, is DTGVSQNPRHKITKRGQNVTFRCDPISEHNRLYWYRQTLGQGPEFLTYFQNEAQLEKSRLLSDRFSAERPKGSFSTLEIQRTEQGDSAMYLCASSLLPGQGTDEQFFGPGTRLTVL.

This clone was counted only a few times. The V and J genes are TRBV5-1 and TRBJ1-2; 8 bases map to TRBD1. CDR1 SGHRS and CDR2 YFSETQ come from the germline V gene. V lost 4 bases to trimming and J lost 3 bases; unmatched junction nucleotides: 5. The CDR3 loop spans 14 amino acids. DNA for the CDR3: TGCGCCAGCAGCCCGCTGACAGGGGACTATGGCTACACCTTC. Its translation: CASSPLTGDYGYTF.

This rearrangement joins TRBV7-2 to TRBJ2-5; 11 positions match TRBD2. CDR3 size: 16 residues. The V segment lost 1 base and the J segment 0 bases; nucleotides outside the gene matches: 1. Germline V gene lookup returns CDR1 SGHTA and CDR2 FQGNSA. CDR3 in DNA: TGTGCCAGCAGCTTAGGACTAGCGGGACACCAAGAGACCCAGTACTTC. Translating it yields CASSLGLAGHQETQYF. Supplemented by reference TRBV7-2 and TRBJ2-5, the full variable domain reads GAGVSQSPSNKVTEKGKDVELRCDPISGHTALYWYRQSLGQGLEFLIYFQGNSAPDKSGLPSDRFSAERTGGSVSTLTIQRTQQEDSAVYLCASSLGLAGHQETQYFGPGTRLLVL.

The rearrangement links TRBV7-4 to TRBJ1-2; D is possibly TRBD1 (5 bases). CDR1 and CDR2 from the germline V gene are SGHVT and SQSDAQ. The CDR3 length is 13 residues. Trimming pared 5 bases from V and 1 base from J, leaving 8 bases between. CDR3: CASSGDCNYGYTF. As DNA, the CDR3 is TGTGCCAGCAGCGGGGACTGTAACTATGGCTACACCTTC.

The chain has TRBV7-6 and TRBJ2-7, with a tentative D call TRBD1 (5 bases). CDR1 and CDR2 (germline): SGHVS, FNYEAQ. Trimming stripped 2 bases from V and 4 bases from J, with 12 bases between. This CDR3 contains 14 residues. The CDR3 coding sequence is TGTGCCAGCAGCTTAACCGCGGCAGGGTACGAGCAGTACTTC. Amino acids: CASSLTAAGYEQYF.

The J gene is TRBJ1-1, the V gene TRBV7-2; D is possibly TRBD1 (5 bases). V lost 3 bases and J 1 base, leaving 9 bases between the germline ends. This CDR3 has 14 amino acids. The V gene's germline CDR1 is SGHTA and CDR2 FQGNSA. The DNA for the CDR3 is TGTGCCAGCAGCTTTGAAAGGGGGAACACTGAAGCTTTCTTT. This gives the protein CASSFERGNTEAFF.

A remark on this clone: Other nucleotide sequences in the sample specify the same CDR3. The CDR3 protein is CASSPLGGGTDTQYF. The CDR3 bases are TGTGCCAGCAGCCCTTTGGGGGGGGGCACAGATACGCAGTATTTT. The chain uses TRBV3-1 (or the pseudogene TRBV3-2) and TRBJ2-3; 7 bases line up with TRBD2. CDR1 is LGHDT and CDR2 is YNNKEL in the germline V gene (reference sequence). CDR3 length: 15 residues. V dropped 4 bases and J dropped 1; count of bases not matched to a gene: 5.

The chain joins TRBV5-8 to TRBJ1-2; unclear D gene. The CDR3 contains 12 residues. V was trimmed by 1 base and J by 5 bases, leaving 6 bases between them. The germline CDR1 and CDR2 sequences are SGHTS and YDEGEE. CDR3 DNA: TGTGCCAGCAGCTTGCCCATGTATGGCTACACCTTC. Protein product: CASSLPMYGYTF.